This passage covers 28 T cell receptor beta chains from one sample sequenced in a study of T cell responses to AZD1222 COVID-19 vaccine. The data were produced by immunoSEQ multiplex PCR, yet TCRdb's version contains in-frame clones alone and is incomplete. This table has under 150,000 clones, 85% to 95% appearing once. The sequenced sample was peripheral blood, obtained on day 0 of AZD1222 vaccination. Receptor source: an adult in good health.

The gene calls are TRBV28 and TRBJ1-2; D may be TRBD1 (5 bases). CDR3 size: 13 residues. CDR1 and CDR2 (germline): MDHEN, SYDVKM. V was shortened by 4 bases and J by 3 bases, with 9 bases between the two germline ends. CDR3 amino acids: CASSYRIHYGYTF. The CDR3 DNA reads as TGTGCCAGCAGTTACAGGATTCACTATGGCTACACCTTC.

A note on this clone: Different DNA sequences within this sample yield the same CDR3. The V gene is TRBV6-5, the J gene TRBJ1-5; D call uncertain. The CDR3 sequence is 13 residues long. Trimming took off 0 bases at V and 4 bases at J, with 4 bases between the two ends. Germline CDR1 and CDR2: MNHEY and SVGAGI. The CDR3: CASSYSENQPQHF. The CDR3, as DNA: TGTGCCAGCAGTTACTCTGAGAATCAGCCCCAGCATTTT.

This clone has a single count. The chain has TRBV15 and TRBJ2-7; 7 positions agree with TRBD2. The V and J ends lost 0 bases and 3 bases, in that order; junction bases with no gene match: 5. The CDR3 is 15 amino acids. The germline V gene has CDR1 LNHNV and CDR2 YYDKDF (reference sequence). The CDR3 spells CATSRDRGEIYEQYF. The CDR3 bases are TGTGCCACCAGCAGAGATCGGGGGGAGATCTACGAGCAGTACTTC.

V usage is TRBV30 and J usage is TRBJ1-5; unclear D gene. CDR3 length: 12 residues. V was shortened by 5 bases and J by 7 bases, with 12 bases between the two germline ends. The germline CDR1 and CDR2 sequences are GTSNPN and SVGIG (reference sequence). The CDR3 loop reads CAWVFGGQPQHF. The CDR3 coding sequence is TGTGCCTGGGTATTTGGAGGACAGCCCCAGCATTTT.

The chain is built from TRBV27 and TRBJ1-2; unclear D gene. The CDR3 spans 15 residues. Trimming left V 3 bases short and J 8 bases short, with 19 bases between. Germline V lookup: CDR1 MNHEY, CDR2 SMNVEV (reference sequence). CDR3 region: CASSFLSDLRSGYTF. DNA for the CDR3: TGTGCCAGCAGTTTTTTGTCAGACCTTAGATCAGGCTACACCTTC.

The chain couples TRBV5-1 to TRBJ2-3; 7 bases are shared with TRBD1. V lost 0 bases, J lost 8 bases, and 9 bases stayed unmatched. Looked up from germline, CDR1 is SGHRS and CDR2 is YFSETQ. The CDR3 sequence is 15 residues long. The CDR3 sequence is CASSLEAGGWVTQYF. The CDR3 coding sequence is TGCGCCAGCAGCTTGGAAGCAGGGGGATGGGTTACGCAGTATTTT.

The chain links TRBV4-1 to TRBJ2-5; D is ambiguous. With 1 base removed from V and 13 bases from J, the gap between germline ends came to 16 bases. The CDR3 runs 13 residues. Germline V CDR1 and CDR2: MGHRA, YSYEKL. The CDR3 coding sequence is TGCGCCAGCAGCCAAGGGGTGTGGCTAGGGCGGTACTTC. Amino acids: CASSQGVWLGRYF.

This chain connects TRBV19 to TRBJ1-5; TRBD1 matches at 9 bases. Losses at the gene ends were 5 bases for V and 1 base for J; bases not matched to a gene: 6. Germline lookup yields CDR1 LNHDA and CDR2 SQIVND (reference sequence). The CDR3 is made up of 16 amino acids. In nucleotides, the CDR3 is TGTGCCAGTAGTCGGGTCGGACAGGGGAGCAATCAGCCCCAGCATTTT. Its translation: CASSRVGQGSNQPQHF.

Turning to this clone: Other DNA sequences in this sample translate to the same CDR3. The chain links TRBV6-4 to TRBJ2-1; 12 bases map to TRBD2. Trimming cost V 6 bases and J 4 bases; bases outside gene matches: 4. The germline CDR1 and CDR2 sequences are MRHNA and SNTAGT. The CDR3 sequence is 15 residues long. CDR3 sequence (DNA): TGTGCCAGCAGGCGACTAGCGGGAGCTTACAATGAGCAGTTCTTC. This codes for CASRRLAGAYNEQFF.

The rearrangement joins TRBV19 to TRBJ1-2; possibly TRBD1 for D (6 bases). V was clipped by 6 bases and J by 4 bases, with 21 bases between them. Per the germline V gene, CDR1 is LNHDA and CDR2 is SQIVND (reference sequence). This CDR3 has 16 residues. The CDR3 DNA reads as TGTGCCAGTAGAAGTGTCGGGACACCTTCAGCCTATGGCTACACCTTC. It yields the protein CASRSVGTPSAYGYTF.

V and J are TRBV19 and TRBJ1-4; D unresolved. V was shortened by 5 bases and J by 7 bases, with 17 bases between the two germline ends. CDR1 and CDR2 from the germline V gene are LNHDA and SQIVND (reference sequence). The CDR3 runs 15 residues. CDR3 sequence reads: CASSPQAGDIEKLFF. CDR3 coding DNA: TGTGCCAGTAGTCCCCAGGCGGGAGACATTGAAAAACTGTTTTTT. Combining the CDR3 with reference TRBV19 and TRBJ1-4 gives the whole variable domain DGGITQSPKYLFRKEGQNVTLSCEQNLNHDAMYWYRQDPGQGLRLIYYSQIVNDFQKGDIAEGYSVSREKKESFPLTVTSAQKNPTAFYLCASSPQAGDIEKLFFGSGTQLSVL.

The chain combines TRBV19 with TRBJ1-5, with D uncertain. The CDR3 covers 12 residues. The germline gives CDR1 LNHDA, CDR2 SQIVND (reference sequence). The ends were cut back, 9 bases at V and 3 bases at J, with 9 bases in the middle. The CDR3: CASNDPNQPQHF. As DNA, the CDR3 is TGTGCCAGCAACGATCCCAATCAGCCCCAGCATTTT.

A single count supports this clone. This chain joins TRBV28 and TRBJ1-5; D unresolved. This CDR3 comprises 12 residues. With 5 bases removed from V and 5 bases from J, the gap between germline ends came to 7 bases. In germline, CDR1 is MDHEN, CDR2 SYDVKM. CDR3: CASSSGDQPQHF. The CDR3 DNA sequence: TGTGCCAGCAGTAGCGGGGATCAGCCCCAGCATTTT.

The CDR3 loop reads CASSQEVSENYGYTF. DNA for the CDR3: TGTGCCAGCAGCCAAGAAGTTTCGGAAAACTATGGCTACACCTTC. The rearrangement joins TRBV3-1 (or the pseudogene TRBV3-2) to TRBJ1-2, with D unresolved. The V end was cut by 0 bases, the J end by 2 bases, with 10 bases between. The germline CDR1 and CDR2 sequences are LGHDT and YNNKEL (reference sequence). This CDR3 spans 15 amino acids.

The chain carries TRBV27 and TRBJ1-5; the match to TRBD1 covers 7 bases. The V segment lost 3 bases and the J segment 2 bases; nucleotides outside the gene matches: 1. Per germline, CDR1 MNHEY and CDR2 SMNVEV (reference sequence). This CDR3 is built from 14 residues. CDR3: CASSFRGGNQPQHF. As DNA, the CDR3 is TGTGCCAGCAGTTTCAGGGGGGGCAATCAGCCCCAGCATTTT.

CDR3 DNA sequence: TGTGCCACCAGTGATTTTCTGAACACTGAAGCTTTCTTT. Its translation: CATSDFLNTEAFF. This chain connects TRBV24-1 to TRBJ1-1; no firm D call. Trimming cost V 1 base and J 0 bases, with 2 bases left between them. The CDR3 sequence is 13 residues long. CDR1 is KGHDR, CDR2 SFDVKD, per germline.

The J gene is TRBJ2-7, the V gene TRBV6-4, with a possible D match to TRBD1 (7 bases). The length of the CDR3 is 14 residues. Germline V CDR1 and CDR2: MRHNA, SNTAGT. With 3 bases removed from V and 4 bases from J, the gap between germline ends came to 13 bases. The CDR3 DNA reads TGTGCCAGCAGTGAGGCAGGGGGGATTTACGAGCAGTACTTC. This codes for CASSEAGGIYEQYF.

This chain joins TRBV7-8 and TRBJ2-3; weak D call: TRBD2 (5 bases). V was shortened by 3 bases and J by 0 bases, with 13 bases between the two germline ends. Germline loops: CDR1 SGHVS, CDR2 FQNEAQ. The CDR3 is 16 amino acids. The CDR3 DNA reads TGTGCCAGCAGCTTCCCTGCGGCGGGTAGCACAGATACGCAGTATTTT. This gives the protein CASSFPAAGSTDTQYF. Combining the CDR3 with reference TRBV7-8 and TRBJ2-3 gives the whole variable domain GAGVSQSPRYKVAKRGQDVALRCDPISGHVSLFWYQQALGQGPEFLTYFQNEAQLDKSGLPSDRFFAERPEGSVSTLKIQRTQQEDSAVYLCASSFPAAGSTDTQYFGPGTRLTVL.

The chain couples TRBV11-3 to TRBJ2-2; no clear D. In germline, CDR1 is SGHNT, CDR2 YENEEA. Trimming pared 5 bases from V and 7 bases from J, leaving 8 bases between. CDR3 length: 12 amino acids. CDR3 protein: CASSPTYGELFF. The CDR3 DNA reads as TGTGCCAGCAGCCCGACGTACGGGGAGCTGTTTTTT.

This chain uses TRBV7-8 with TRBJ2-7; D is uncertain. The CDR3 covers 14 residues. Germline V CDR1 and CDR2: SGHVS, FQNEAQ. Trimming removed 2 bases at V and 0 bases at J, with 8 bases between. The CDR3: CASSLQVSSYEQYF. The CDR3 DNA reads as TGTGCCAGCAGCTTACAAGTCAGCTCCTACGAGCAGTACTTC.

This chain connects TRBV10-3 to TRBJ2-2; D perhaps matches TRBD2 (5 bases). The V gene lost 4 bases and the J gene lost 7 bases, with 10 bases spanning the gap. Germline V gene sequence: CDR1 ENHRY, CDR2 SYGVKD. The CDR3 runs to 13 residues. In DNA, the CDR3 is TGTGCCATCAGTGGGCAGGCGGGCGGGGAGCTGTTTTTT. Its protein is CAISGQAGGELFF.

The V and J genes are TRBV7-9 and TRBJ1-1; D is uncertain. This CDR3 is 14 amino acids long. Germline lookup yields CDR1 SEHNR and CDR2 FQNEAQ (reference sequence). The V and J ends lost 3 bases and 0 bases respectively, with 8 bases between them. CDR3 region: CASSFSGMNTEAFF. The CDR3 DNA sequence: TGTGCCAGCAGCTTTTCGGGGATGAACACTGAAGCTTTCTTT. Variable domain in full (rest from reference TRBV7-9 and TRBJ1-1): DTGVSQNPRHKITKRGQNVTFRCDPISEHNRLYWYRQTLGQGPEFLTYFQNEAQLEKSRLLSDRFSAERPKGSFSTLEIQRTEQGDSAMYLCASSFSGMNTEAFFGQGTRLTVV.

This clone was observed once. The rearrangement joins TRBV27 to TRBJ2-3, with 10 bases matching TRBD2. Germline-derived CDR1 and CDR2 are MNHEY and SMNVEV (reference sequence). CDR3 length equals 12 residues. The V gene end was trimmed by 6 bases and the J gene end by 6 bases; junction bases not matched to a gene: 0. CDR3 nucleotide sequence: TGTGCCAGCAGACTAGCGGGGGATACGCAGTATTTT. Its translation is CASRLAGDTQYF.

The CDR3, as DNA: TGTGCCACCAGTGATTTTGGGCAGGGCCTGAACACTGAAGCTTTCTTT. Translated, it gives CATSDFGQGLNTEAFF. The chain carries TRBV24-1 and TRBJ1-1; D may be TRBD1 (5 bases). Trimming removed 1 base at V and 0 bases at J, with 11 bases between. Per the germline V gene, CDR1 is KGHDR and CDR2 is SFDVKD. This CDR3 contains 16 residues.

V and J are TRBV4-1 and TRBJ1-3; TRBD1 might be the D (6 bases). The CDR3 is 20 residues long. Looked up from germline, CDR1 is MGHRA and CDR2 is YSYEKL. V was shortened by 0 bases and J by 0 bases, with 21 bases between the two germline ends. The CDR3 is CASSQDRTDPASFSGNTIYF. The DNA for the CDR3 is TGCGCCAGCAGCCAAGATCGGACAGACCCCGCAAGCTTCTCTGGAAACACCATATATTTT.

V usage is TRBV5-5 and J usage is TRBJ1-5, with D tentatively TRBD1 (6 bases). Germline V gene lookup returns CDR1 SGHKS and CDR2 YYEKEE (reference sequence). Between the trimmed V and J ends, which lost 6 bases and 1 base, there was a span of 14 bases. This CDR3 is 15 amino acids long. This CDR3 reads CASTSSGASNQPQHF. The CDR3 nucleotides are TGTGCCAGCACCTCCTCGGGGGCGAGCAATCAGCCCCAGCATTTT.

This chain uses TRBV6-2 or TRBV6-3 with TRBJ2-4; 7 bases align to TRBD1. V gave up 2 bases and J gave up 12 bases; unmatched junction bases: 7. This CDR3 has 13 residues. CDR1 is MNHEY and CDR2 is SVGEGT in the germline V gene. The CDR3 region is CASSYPNRQGQYF. CDR3 nucleotide sequence: TGTGCCAGCAGTTACCCTAATCGACAGGGTCAGTACTTC.

The rearrangement uses TRBV4-1 and TRBJ1-1; a weak D match, TRBD1 (5 bases). The CDR3 contains 17 residues. V gave up 1 base and J gave up 3 bases, with 18 bases separating them. Germline CDR1 and CDR2: MGHRA and YSYEKL. The DNA of the CDR3 is TGCGCCAGCAGCCAAGGCTTCCTCAGGGACGGCTACACTGAAGCTTTCTTT. It encodes CASSQGFLRDGYTEAFF.